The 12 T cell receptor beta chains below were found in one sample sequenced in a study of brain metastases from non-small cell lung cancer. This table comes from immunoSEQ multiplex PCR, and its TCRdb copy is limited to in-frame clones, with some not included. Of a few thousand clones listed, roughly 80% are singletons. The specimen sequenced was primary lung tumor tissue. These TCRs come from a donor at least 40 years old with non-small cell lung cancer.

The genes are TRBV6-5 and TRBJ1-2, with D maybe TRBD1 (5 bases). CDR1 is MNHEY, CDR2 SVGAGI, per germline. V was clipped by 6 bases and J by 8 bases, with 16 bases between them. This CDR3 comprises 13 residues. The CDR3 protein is CASREDIARGYTF. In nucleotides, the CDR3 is TGTGCCAGCAGGGAGGACATTGCTAGGGGCTACACCTTC.

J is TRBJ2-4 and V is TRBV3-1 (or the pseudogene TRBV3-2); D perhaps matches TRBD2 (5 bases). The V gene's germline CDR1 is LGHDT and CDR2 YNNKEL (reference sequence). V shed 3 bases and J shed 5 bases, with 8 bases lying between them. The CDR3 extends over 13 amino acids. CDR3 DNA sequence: TGTGCCAGCAGCCAGAGGGCGCAAAACATTCAGTACTTC. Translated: CASSQRAQNIQYF.

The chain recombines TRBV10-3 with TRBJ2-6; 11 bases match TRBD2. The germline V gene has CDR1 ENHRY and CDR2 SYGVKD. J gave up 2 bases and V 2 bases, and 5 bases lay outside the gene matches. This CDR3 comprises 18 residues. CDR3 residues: CAISETSGGSPGANVLTF. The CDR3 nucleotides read TGTGCCATCAGTGAGACTAGCGGGGGTTCTCCTGGGGCCAACGTCCTGACTTTC.

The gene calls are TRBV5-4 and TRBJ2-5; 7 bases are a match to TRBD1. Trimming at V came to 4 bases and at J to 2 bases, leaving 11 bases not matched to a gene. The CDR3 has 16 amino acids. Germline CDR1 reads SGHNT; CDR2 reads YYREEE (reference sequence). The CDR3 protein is CASSGGRGQRQETQYF. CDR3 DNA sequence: TGTGCCAGCAGCGGAGGTAGGGGGCAGAGGCAAGAGACCCAGTACTTC.

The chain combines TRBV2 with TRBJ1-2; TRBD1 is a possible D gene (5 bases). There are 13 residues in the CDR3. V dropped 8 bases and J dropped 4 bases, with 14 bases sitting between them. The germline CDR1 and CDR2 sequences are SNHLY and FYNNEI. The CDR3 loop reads CASSGWGSYGYTF. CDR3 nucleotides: TGTGCCAGCTCCGGATGGGGCAGCTATGGCTACACCTTC.

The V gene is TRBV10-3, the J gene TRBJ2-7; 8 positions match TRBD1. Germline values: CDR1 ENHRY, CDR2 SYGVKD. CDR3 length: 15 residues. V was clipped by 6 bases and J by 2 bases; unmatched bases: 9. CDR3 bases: TGTGCCATCAGGGATCCACGGACAGGGACCTACGAGCAGTACTTC. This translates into CAIRDPRTGTYEQYF.

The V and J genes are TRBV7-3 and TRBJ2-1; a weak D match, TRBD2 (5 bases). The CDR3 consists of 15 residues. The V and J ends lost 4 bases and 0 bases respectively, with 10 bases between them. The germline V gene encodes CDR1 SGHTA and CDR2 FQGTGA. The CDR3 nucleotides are TGTGCCAGCAGCTCCGACTACAGCTCCTACAATGAGCAGTTCTTC. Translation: CASSSDYSSYNEQFF. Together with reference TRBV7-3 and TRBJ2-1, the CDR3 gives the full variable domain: GAGVSQTPSNKVTEKGKYVELRCDPISGHTALYWYRQSLGQGPEFLIYFQGTGAADDSGLPNDRFFAVRPEGSVSTLKIQRTERGDSAVYLCASSSDYSSYNEQFFGPGTRLTVL.

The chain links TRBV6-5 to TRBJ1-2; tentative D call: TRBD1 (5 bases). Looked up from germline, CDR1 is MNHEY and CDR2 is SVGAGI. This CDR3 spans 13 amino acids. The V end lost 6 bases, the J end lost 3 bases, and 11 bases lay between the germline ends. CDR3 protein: CASRKDKDYGYTF. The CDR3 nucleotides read TGTGCCAGCAGGAAGGACAAGGACTATGGCTACACCTTC.

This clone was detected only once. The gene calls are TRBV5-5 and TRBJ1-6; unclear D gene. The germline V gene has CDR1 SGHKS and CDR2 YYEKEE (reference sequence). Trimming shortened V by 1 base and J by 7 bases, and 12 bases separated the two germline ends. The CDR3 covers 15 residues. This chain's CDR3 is CASSLLVLGNSPLHF. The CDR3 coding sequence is TGTGCCAGCAGCTTGTTGGTCTTGGGGAATTCACCCCTCCACTTT.

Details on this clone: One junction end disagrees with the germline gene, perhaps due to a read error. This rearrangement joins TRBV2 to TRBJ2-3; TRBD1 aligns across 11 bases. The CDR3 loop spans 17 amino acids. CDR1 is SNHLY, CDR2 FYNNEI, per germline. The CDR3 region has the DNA TGTGTCAGCAGGCGGGCGGGACAGGGGGTCAGCACAGATACGCAGTATTTT. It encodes CVSRRAGQGVSTDTQYF.

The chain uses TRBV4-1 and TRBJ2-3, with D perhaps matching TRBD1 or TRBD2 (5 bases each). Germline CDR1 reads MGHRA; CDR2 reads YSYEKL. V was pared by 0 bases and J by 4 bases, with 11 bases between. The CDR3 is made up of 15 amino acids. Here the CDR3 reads CASSQEGAGADTQYF. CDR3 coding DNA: TGCGCCAGCAGCCAAGAAGGGGCCGGGGCAGATACGCAGTATTTT.

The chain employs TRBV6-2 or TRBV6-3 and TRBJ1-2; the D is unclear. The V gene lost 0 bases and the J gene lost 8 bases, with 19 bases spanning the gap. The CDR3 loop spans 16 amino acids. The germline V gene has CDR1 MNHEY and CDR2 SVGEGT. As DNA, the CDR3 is TGTGCCAGCAGTTACTCGAAAGACCCACATCCATTAGGCTACACCTTC. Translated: CASSYSKDPHPLGYTF.